This T cell receptor (beta chain) was sequenced for a study of blood T cell repertoires in COVID-19. Turning to the study itself: The analysed material was cDNA or gDNA that came from T cells, B-cell-depleted T cells, or PBMCs.

Profiling relied on immunoSEQ multiplex PCR, and the TCRdb table lists in-frame clones only, not all of them. The table includes hundreds of thousands of clones, around 90% detected once. V lost 6 bases to trimming and J lost 2 bases; unmatched junction nucleotides: 6. This CDR3 has 16 residues. Germline V CDR1 and CDR2: WSHSY, SAAADI. J is TRBJ2-5 and V is TRBV10-2, with 13 bases that match TRBD2. Sequenced sample: peripheral blood. This clonotype originated in a man between 18 and 35 years old with active or convalescent COVID-19. The CDR3 reads CASSTRTSGGQETQYF. In DNA form, the CDR3 reads TGCGCCAGCAGCACCCGGACTAGCGGGGGTCAAGAGACCCAGTACTTC.